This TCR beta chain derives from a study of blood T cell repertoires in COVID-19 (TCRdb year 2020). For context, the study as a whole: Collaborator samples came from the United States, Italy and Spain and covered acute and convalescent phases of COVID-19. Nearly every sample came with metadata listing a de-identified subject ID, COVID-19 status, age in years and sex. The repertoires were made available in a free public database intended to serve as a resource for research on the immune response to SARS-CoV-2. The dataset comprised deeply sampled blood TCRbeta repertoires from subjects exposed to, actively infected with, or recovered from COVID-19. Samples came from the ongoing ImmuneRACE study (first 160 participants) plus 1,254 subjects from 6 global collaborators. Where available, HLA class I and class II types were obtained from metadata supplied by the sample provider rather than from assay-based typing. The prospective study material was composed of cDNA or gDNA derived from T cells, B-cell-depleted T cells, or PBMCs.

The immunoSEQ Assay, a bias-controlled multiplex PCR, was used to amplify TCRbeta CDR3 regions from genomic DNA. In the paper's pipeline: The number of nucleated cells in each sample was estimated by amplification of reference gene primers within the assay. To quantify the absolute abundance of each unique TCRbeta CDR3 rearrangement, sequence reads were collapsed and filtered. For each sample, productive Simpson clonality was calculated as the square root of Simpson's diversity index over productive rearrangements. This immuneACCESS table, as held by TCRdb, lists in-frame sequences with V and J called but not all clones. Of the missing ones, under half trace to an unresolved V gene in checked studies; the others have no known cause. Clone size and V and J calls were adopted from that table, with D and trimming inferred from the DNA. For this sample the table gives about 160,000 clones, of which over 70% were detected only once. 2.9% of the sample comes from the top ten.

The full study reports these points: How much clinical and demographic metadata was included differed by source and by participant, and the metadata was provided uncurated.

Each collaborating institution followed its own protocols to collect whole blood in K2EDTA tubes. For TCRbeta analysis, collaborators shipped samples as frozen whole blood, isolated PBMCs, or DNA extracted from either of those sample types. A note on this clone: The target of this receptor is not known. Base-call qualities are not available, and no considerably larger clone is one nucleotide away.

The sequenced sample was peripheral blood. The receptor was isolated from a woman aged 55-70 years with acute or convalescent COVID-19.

This receptor has the CDR3 CASSYSDRGSNYGYTF. In nucleotides, the sequence is TGTGCCAGCAGTTACTCGGACAGGGGATCAAACTATGGCTACACCTTC. The rearrangement combines TRBV6-2 or TRBV6-3 with TRBJ1-2; 9 bases in between match TRBD1. Taken from cysteine to phenylalanine, the CDR3 has 16 residues. The kept DNA is CDR3 alone, 48 bases in frame from the first base. In the germline V gene, CDR1 corresponds to MNHEY and CDR2 to SVGEGT. V is trimmed back by 0 bases and J by 2 bases, and the junction contains 4 bases that no gene match accounts for.